This T cell receptor (beta chain) was observed in a study of T cell repertoires in aging, cancer and after chemotherapy. Peripheral blood genomic DNA, not sorted cells or RNA, was the template. A mixed TRB-A/B primer pool amplified rearranged TRB by multiplex touch-down PCR. One entry per CDR3 protein, called by TCRdb with MiXCR from the multiplex PCR reads. The repertoire consists of roughly 4,600 distinct CDR3 sequences, with under 70% occurring once and the leading ten covering 6.5% to 9%. Germline CDR1 SGHNT, CDR2 YENEEA. The CDR3 runs to 15 residues. Trimming removed 4 bases from V and 4 bases from J; junction bases left unmatched: 7.

The chain combines TRBV11-3 with TRBJ2-3; TRBD2 aligns across 8 bases. The sequenced sample consisted of blood. This TCR was sampled from a human donor with a solid tumor. The CDR3 DNA follows: TGTGCCAGCAGCTCGTGGGCTAGCGGGCCAGATACGCAGTATTTT. Amino acid sequence: CASSSWASGPDTQYF.